This TCR beta chain is from a study of T cell changes during pregnancy in multiple sclerosis. Measured with immunoSEQ multiplex PCR; TCRdb has only the in-frame clones, and not every one. The sample records roughly 50,000 clones, more than 85% being singletons. The sequence was obtained from a female donor with multiple sclerosis, enrolled in a pregnancy study. The source material was CD4+ T cells from peripheral blood mononuclear cells, sampled after pregnancy.

The CDR3 DNA reads TGTGCCAGTAGTATAGCGGGGAGGGCCTTCCACGAGCAGTACTTC. Amino acid sequence: CASSIAGRAFHEQYF. The rearrangement links TRBV19 to TRBJ2-7; 7 bases fit TRBD2. The length of the CDR3 is 15 residues. V was clipped by 1 base and J by 5 bases; unmatched bases: 8. Germline V gene lookup returns CDR1 LNHDA and CDR2 SQIVND (reference sequence).